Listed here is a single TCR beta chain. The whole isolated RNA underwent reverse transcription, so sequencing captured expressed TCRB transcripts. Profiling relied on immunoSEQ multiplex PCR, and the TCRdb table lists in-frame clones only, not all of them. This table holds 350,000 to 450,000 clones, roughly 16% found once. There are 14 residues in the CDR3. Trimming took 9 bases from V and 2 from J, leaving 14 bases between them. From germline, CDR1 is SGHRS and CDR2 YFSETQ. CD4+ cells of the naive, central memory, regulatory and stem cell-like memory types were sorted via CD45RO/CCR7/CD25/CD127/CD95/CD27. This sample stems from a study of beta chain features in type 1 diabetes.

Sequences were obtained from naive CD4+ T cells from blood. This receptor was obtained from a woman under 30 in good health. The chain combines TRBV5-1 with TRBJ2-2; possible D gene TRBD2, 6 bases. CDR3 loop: CATRRALNTGELFF. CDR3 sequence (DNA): TGCGCCACCCGGAGGGCCTTAAACACCGGGGAGCTGTTTTTT.